This T cell receptor (beta chain) appears in the sequencing data of a study of T cell repertoires in cytomegalovirus infection. The overall study: Both recently identified HLA-C-restricted and well-studied HLA-B-restricted CMV epitopes were used in the study. Indications of both CMV infection and matching HLA type were provided by public TCR beta signatures. Whole-study findings and limits: The response measured ex vivo was dominated by TCR beta clonotypes (HLA-C-restricted and CMV-specific).

TCRdb independently ran MiXCR on the reads; one entry per CDR3 protein. This table has approximately 30,000 distinct CDR3 sequences, under 20% appearing once. Regarding this clonotype: Its antigen is undetermined. No DNA is shown, since the ends of the CDR3 on it are uncertain; the CDR3 is the one TCRdb lists.

From germline, CDR1 is SGHVS and CDR2 FQNEAQ. 19 amino acids form the CDR3, both terminal residues included. The sequence was obtained from a human donor in good health (CMV status not recorded). Some clones in this sample may be carry-over from other donors' samples. Source: CD8+ T cells from cultured PBMCs, taken from culture after CMV antigen stimulation. The chain has TRBV7-8 and TRBJ2-1; the D call in the table, TRBD2, was not verified against the DNA. The CDR3: CASSFWPRPAGSRSNEQFF.